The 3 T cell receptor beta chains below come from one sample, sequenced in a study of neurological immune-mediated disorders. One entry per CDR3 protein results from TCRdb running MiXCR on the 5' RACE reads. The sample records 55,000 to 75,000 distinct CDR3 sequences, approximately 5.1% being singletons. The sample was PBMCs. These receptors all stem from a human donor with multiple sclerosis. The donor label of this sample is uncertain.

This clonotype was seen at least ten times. The CDR3 reads CASSLTGRTGVANSPLHF. The CDR3 nucleotides read TGCGCCAGCAGCTTAACTGGACGGACTGGGGTCGCGAATTCACCCCTCCACTTT. The chain employs TRBV5-1 and TRBJ1-6; D unclear. Trimming left V 2 bases short and J 7 bases short, with 22 bases between. Germline CDR1 SGHRS, CDR2 YFSETQ. The CDR3 covers 18 residues.

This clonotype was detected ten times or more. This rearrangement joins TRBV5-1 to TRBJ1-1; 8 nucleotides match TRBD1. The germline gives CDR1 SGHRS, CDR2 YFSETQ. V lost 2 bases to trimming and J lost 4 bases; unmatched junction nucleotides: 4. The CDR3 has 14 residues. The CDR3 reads CASSFTGGTTEAFF. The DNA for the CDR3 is TGCGCCAGCAGCTTTACAGGGGGAACCACTGAAGCTTTCTTT.

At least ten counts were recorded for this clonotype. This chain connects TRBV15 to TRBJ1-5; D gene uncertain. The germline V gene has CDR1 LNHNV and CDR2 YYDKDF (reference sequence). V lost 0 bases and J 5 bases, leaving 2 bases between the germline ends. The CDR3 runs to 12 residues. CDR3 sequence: CATSRDDQPQHF. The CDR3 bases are TGTGCCACCAGCAGAGATGATCAGCCCCAGCATTTT.